This TCR beta chain was identified during a study of cytomegalovirus exposure and HLA in healthy donors. CDR1 is ENHRY, CDR2 SYGVKD, per germline. This CDR3 region has 12 residues. Trimming took off 6 bases at V and 5 bases at J, with 8 bases between the two ends. PCR used 60 Vbeta primers and 13 Jbeta primers. Original processing methods: A later analysis counted some 87 million unique TCR beta chains, about 10 million shared. Some clones are missing from TCRdb's copy, which holds only in-frame ones; the method was immunoSEQ multiplex PCR. Clone size and V and J calls were adopted from that table, with D and trimming inferred from the DNA. The sample lists 99,000 or so clones, 76% occurring once.

The chain combines TRBV10-3 with TRBJ2-1, with no clear D. Material: PBMCs. This clonotype was sampled from a young woman in good health and CMV-seropositive. The CDR3 here is CAISHNNNEQFF. The CDR3 nucleotides read TGTGCCATCAGCCACAACAACAATGAGCAGTTCTTC.